The sequence of this T cell receptor beta chain was determined in a study of cytomegalovirus exposure and HLA in healthy donors (dated 2017 in TCRdb). Study-wide context: An earlier analysis of several hundred of the donors reported about 250 Gb of sequence data and some 120 million unique TCR beta sequences from about 200 million T cells. Rather than drawing on any new phenotypic data, the later analysis identified candidate immune exposures from TCR beta sequences and the way those sequences occurred across donors. The aim of the study was to test whether cataloging public T cell receptors could identify signatures of past pathogen exposure. To study patterns of TCR occurrence, a later analysis re-analyzed previously published TCR beta repertoires from 700 or so donors and added high-resolution HLA genotyping. Around 320 gigabases of sequencing data and 80 million or so unique TCR sequences were included in an early release covering 550 to 650 HLA-typed donors. A separate validation cohort of 90 to 150 different subjects was used in addition to the 666-subject first cohort. Every repertoire in the discovery cohort had been generated on one and the same sequencing platform. Of the 398 genotyped donors, approximately 83% fell in the genetic ancestry cluster associated with self-reported Caucasian donors. The T cell repertoires of roughly 660 subjects were profiled by immunosequencing and related to cytomegalovirus serostatus. HLA typing covered class I and class II loci at four-digit resolution. An earlier analysis of around 580 of the donors used high-throughput TCR beta sequencing to judge whether each TCR beta V gene segment behaved as functional or pseudogenic. Among 398 genotyped donors of the cohort, an average of approximately 240,000 unique TCR beta nucleotide sequences were sequenced per donor, 15% to 20% of them non-productive. Typing coverage varied by locus: about 629-640 donors for A, B, C, DRB1 and DQB1; more than 500 for DQA1; approximately 610 for DPA1; under 490 for DPB1. A handful of DR-DQ haplotypes were handled as single units for association and clustering because linkage in the cohort was strong. To predict cytomegalovirus infection status, the study brought together high-throughput TCR immunosequencing, statistical association of individual TCRs with disease status, and machine learning. Donor age, sex, ethnicity and CMV serostatus were collected together with the repertoire data. Genome-wide SNP genotypes for about 55% of the roughly 670 donors were used in a later genetic analysis, which treated that subset as a discovery cohort. Results the study describes overall, beyond this receptor: Specific HLA alleles were associated with roughly 16,000 TCR beta sequences at a false discovery rate of 0.05 in a later analysis. For the cohort, immune exposure information was limited to CMV serostatus. Correlated functional status among segregating V segments might be attributable to linkage disequilibrium, but an unknown experimental factor could not be ruled out. The authors suggested that the approach could potentially be extended to other disease states and immunological phenotypes. A cluster of highly shared sequence variants was judged likely to represent a technical artifact of the sequencing pipeline. The study listed over 150 TCR beta chains as associated with cytomegalovirus. Most CMV-associated TCR beta chains appeared to be HLA-restricted in a later analysis, and the HLA associations seemed to be driven largely by CMV exposure. In vitro tests confirmed that a few of the cytomegalovirus-associated TCR beta chains recognize cytomegalovirus antigens. Broadly in line with IMGT annotations, most TCR beta V segments showed up in productive rearrangements about 90% or about 30% of the time in an earlier analysis of some 590 of the donors. The earlier analysis of almost 600 of the donors excluded seventeen rarely observed V segments, including chromosome 9 orphons, because counts were too low. In this cohort, only TCR beta chains were sequenced, and detectable features were limited by the absence of alpha or paired-chain data. In a later analysis, HLA-associated TCR beta chains were found to be more clonally expanded and to have lower generation probabilities than equally common non-associated chains. In a later genetic analysis, fewer N-insertions in productive TCRs were reported among donors in an Asian-associated ancestry cluster than the roughly 710-donor mean. Because HLA typing was missing for some donors at each locus, association tests included only the typed subset. A later genetic analysis associated a missense DCLRE1C variant with V-gene and J-gene trimming of TCR beta chains, and an independent cohort replicated the association. A further reported finding was that TCR beta sequences accurately predicted the HLA-A and HLA-B alleles for most subjects in the first cohort. Some IMGT-functional V segments, including TRBV6-2 and TRBV6-3, could not be distinguished by the 87-base-pair reads and were therefore excluded. In a later analysis, the rate of TCR association differed among HLA loci, with DRB1 alleles having the most associated TCRs and HLA-C alleles having the fewest. The classifier was reported to diagnose cytomegalovirus status with high specificity and sensitivity in both the original cohort and the validation cohort. When HLA alleles, especially DR and DQ, strongly co-occurred, TCR associations were difficult to assign to individual alleles. Presence/absence analyses assumed roughly uniform sequencing depth across donors, an assumption that may not hold. In a later analysis, several top co-occurrence clusters were reported to appear linked to parvovirus B19, influenza, CMV and Epstein-Barr virus. Across donors, most TCR sequences were observed very rarely, whereas some public TCRs were present in many individuals.

The cohort consisted of fewer than 700 healthy bone marrow donors. Cohort members were all nominally healthy when sampled, although unrecorded immune exposures were likely present. The donor tested CMV seronegative and was one of the 352 seronegative cohort members. A peripheral blood sample was provided by each donor, and peripheral blood mononuclear cells were used for TCR beta sequencing. The Qiagen DNeasy Blood Extraction Kit was used to extract genomic DNA from the blood cell samples. To note about this clone: Its antigen has not been determined. No much larger clonotype is one base removed from it; base qualities were not supplied.

The germline V gene (reference sequence) supplies CDR1 GTSNPN and CDR2 SVGIG. Germline trimming: 0 bases from V, 4 bases from J; junction bases outside gene matches: 4. The CDR3 runs 14 residues from the cysteine to the phenylalanine. Of all the DNA, just the CDR3 is kept, 42 bases in frame from base 1. Library construction relied on the immunoSEQ multiplex PCR assay. A mixture of 60 forward primers for TCR Vbeta segments and 13 reverse primers for TCR Jbeta segments was used in the multiplex PCR. The CDR3 region of rearranged TCR beta genes was amplified from genomic DNA by a multiplex PCR assay. Amplified TCR beta libraries were sequenced as 87-base-pair reads on the Illumina HiSeq System. As for the authors' bioinformatics: Across the 670 or so repertoires, a later analysis counted 80 million or so unique TCR beta chains, around 11 million of which were shared by at least two donors. Raw reads were error-corrected and collapsed into unique sequences with a nearest-neighbor algorithm that merged closely related sequences to remove PCR and sequencing errors. To assign V, D and J gene segments, CDR3 sequences were aligned to IMGT reference sequences. For a sequence to be retained, a match of at least six nucleotides was required to both a V gene segment and a J gene segment. A rearrangement counted as productive if the CDR3 had no stop codons and remained in frame with V and J, and every other rearrangement counted as non-productive. CDR3 was defined according to IMGT convention as the region running from the second conserved V-encoded cysteine to the conserved J-encoded phenylalanine. The earlier analysis of some 580 of the donors excluded any sequence lacking an unambiguous match to a single V gene segment. An earlier analysis of fewer than 750 of the donors called V segments functional above 56.7% productive rearrangements and segregating when the between-donor standard deviation exceeded 5%. To diagnose cytomegalovirus status from the catalog of TCR beta chain sequences, a statistical classification framework was built. A later analysis assigned V and J genes by comparing TCR nucleotide sequences with IMGT/GENE-DB human TR gene sequences. The TCRdist pipeline was used in a later analysis to assign CDR3 sequences and most-parsimonious VDJ recombination scenarios. In a later analysis, each TCR beta chain was defined by its CDR3 amino acid sequence together with its V-gene family, and reads lacking a unique V-gene family were excluded. To address suspected cross-contamination and a sequencing artifact, a later analysis removed around 600 highly shared, low-generation-probability nucleotide sequences. A later analysis calculated a clonal expansion index for each public chain from normalized within-repertoire ranks of inferred template counts. Generation probabilities in a later analysis came from a VDJ recombination model fitted to out-of-frame rearrangements, and those results were checked against IGoR. Hypergeometric tests were used in a later analysis to score TCR-TCR, TCR-HLA and TCR-CMV co-occurrence, with a repertoire-size bias correction applied to the TCR pairs. To estimate false discovery rates, a later analysis permuted the HLA or CMV assignments 20 times. A later analysis grouped co-occurring TCRs with DBSCAN, adding TCRdist sequence similarity when clustering within HLA-allele-positive subsets. Co-occurrence clustering excluded repertoires with fewer than 30,000 or more than 120,000 public chains, plus five with anomalous nucleotide sharing. TCRdb re-hosts the immuneACCESS table, in-frame sequences only. Its copies lack some clones; in the studies checked, an unresolved V gene accounts for under half of them, and the cause for the rest is not known. D and trimming were read from the DNA, whereas the V and J calls and clone size are those reported in that table. For this sample the table gives some 180,000 clones, of which around 77% were detected only once. The top ten clonotypes cover approximately 2.1% of the sample.

Sequences were obtained from PBMCs. The receptor was derived from a man aged 25 to 40 in good health and CMV-seronegative. This chain is built from TRBV30 and TRBJ1-1, with TRBD1 matching 8 junction bases. The nucleotide sequence is TGTGCCTGGAGTGTACAGGGGGTTTCCACTGAAGCTTTCTTT. Translated, it reads CAWSVQGVSTEAFF.